The rows below give T cell receptor beta chains drawn from one sample of a study of CD8+ T cells in alopecia areata. Sequencing used immunoSEQ multiplex PCR; TCRdb keeps in-frame clones, though not all of them. This table holds some 190,000 clones, roughly 60% found once. This material consisted of CD4+ T cells sorted from blood, taken at week 24, from a patient treated with tofacitinib. These receptors were taken from a human donor with alopecia areata. CDR3s include the opening cysteine and the closing phenylalanine or tryptophan. The D gene is left open where the match is weak. A clone size is listed for some rows: how often the clone was seen (once, few, many), or a class if it is expanded.

D gene: .
clone size: .
V gene: TRBV7-2
CDR3 length: 14
J gene: TRBJ1-1
CDR3 protein: CASSLQASVTEAFF
CDR3 DNA: TGTGCCAGCAGCTTACAGGCATCCGTCACTGAAGCTTTCTTT

D gene: .
clone size: few
V gene: TRBV6-1
CDR3 length: 14
J gene: TRBJ1-6
CDR3 protein: CASSSGPYNSPLHF
CDR3 DNA: TGTGCCAGCAGCTCGGGACCGTATAATTCACCCCTCCACTTT

D gene: TRBD1
clone size: few
V gene: TRBV10-3
CDR3 length: 13
J gene: TRBJ1-2
CDR3 protein: CAISGGQDYGYTF
CDR3 DNA: TGTGCCATCAGTGGGGGACAGGACTATGGCTACACCTTC

D gene: .
clone size: .
V gene: TRBV27
CDR3 length: 13
J gene: TRBJ2-1
CDR3 protein: CASSLWDGDEQFF
CDR3 DNA: TGTGCCAGCAGTTTATGGGATGGCGATGAGCAGTTCTTC

D gene: .
clone size: .
V gene: TRBV4-3
CDR3 length: 13
J gene: TRBJ1-5
CDR3 protein: CASSQDLNQPQHF
CDR3 DNA: TGCGCCAGCAGCCAAGACTTGAATCAGCCCCAGCATTTT

D gene: .
clone size: once
V gene: TRBV7-9
CDR3 length: 14
J gene: TRBJ1-5
CDR3 protein: CASSSEGSNQPQHF
CDR3 DNA: TGTGCCAGCAGCTCAGAGGGAAGCAATCAGCCCCAGCATTTT

D gene: TRBD1
clone size: .
V gene: TRBV29-1
CDR3 length: 13
J gene: TRBJ2-1
CDR3 protein: CSVEGQGGGEQFF
CDR3 DNA: TGCAGCGTTGAAGGACAGGGGGGAGGTGAGCAGTTCTTC

D gene: .
clone size: .
V gene: TRBV5-1
CDR3 length: 15
J gene: TRBJ2-7
CDR3 protein: CASSKSGQGTREQYF
CDR3 DNA: TGCGCCAGCAGCAAGTCTGGGCAGGGGACGCGAGAGCAGTACTTC

D gene: .
clone size: .
V gene: TRBV29-1
CDR3 length: 11
J gene: TRBJ1-1
CDR3 protein: CSVGLNTEAFF
CDR3 DNA: TGCAGCGTTGGATTGAACACTGAAGCTTTCTTT

D gene: TRBD1
clone size: .
V gene: TRBV5-6
CDR3 length: 16
J gene: TRBJ2-2
CDR3 protein: CASSFGTGLNTGELFF
CDR3 DNA: TGTGCCAGCAGCTTCGGGACAGGGCTGAACACCGGGGAGCTGTTTTTT

D gene: .
clone size: .
V gene: TRBV20-1
CDR3 length: 10
J gene: TRBJ2-7
CDR3 protein: CSVRQGPQYF
CDR3 DNA: TGCAGTGTAAGGCAGGGGCCGCAGTACTTC

D gene: .
clone size: .
V gene: TRBV7-2
CDR3 length: 15
J gene: TRBJ1-6
CDR3 protein: CASSLGTQAGSPLHF
CDR3 DNA: TGTGCCAGCTCACTCGGGACGCAGGCGGGTTCACCCCTCCACTTT

D gene: TRBD2
clone size: .
V gene: TRBV30
CDR3 length: 14
J gene: TRBJ2-1
CDR3 protein: CAWRPTATGGRQFF
CDR3 DNA: TGTGCCTGGAGACCGACGGCGACGGGGGGTCGGCAGTTCTTC

D gene: .
clone size: few
V gene: TRBV19
CDR3 length: 15
J gene: TRBJ1-1
CDR3 protein: CASSIGSGPGAEAFF
CDR3 DNA: TGTGCCAGTAGTATAGGGTCGGGCCCGGGGGCTGAAGCTTTCTTT

D gene: TRBD1
clone size: once
V gene: TRBV9
CDR3 length: 15
J gene: TRBJ1-2
CDR3 protein: CASRRDRGLGDGYTF
CDR3 DNA: TGTGCCAGCAGGCGGGACAGGGGATTAGGGGATGGCTACACCTTC

D gene: .
clone size: .
V gene: TRBV29-1
CDR3 length: 13
J gene: TRBJ2-7
CDR3 protein: CSVVRDETYEQYF
CDR3 DNA: TGCAGCGTTGTTAGAGACGAGACCTACGAGCAGTACTTC

D gene: .
clone size: once
V gene: TRBV20-1
CDR3 length: 11
J gene: TRBJ2-7
CDR3 protein: CSASREYEQYF
CDR3 DNA: TGCAGTGCTAGTAGGGAGTACGAGCAGTACTTC

D gene: TRBD2
clone size: once
V gene: TRBV2
CDR3 length: 12
J gene: TRBJ2-1
CDR3 protein: CASSGLASEQFF
CDR3 DNA: TGTGCCAGCAGTGGACTAGCTAGTGAGCAGTTCTTC

D gene: TRBD1
clone size: .
V gene: TRBV29-1
CDR3 length: 18
J gene: TRBJ2-3
CDR3 protein: CSVGAEPGTGYGPDTQYF
CDR3 DNA: TGCAGCGTTGGAGCCGAACCCGGGACAGGGTATGGTCCAGATACGCAGTATTTT

D gene: .
clone size: .
V gene: TRBV5-1
CDR3 length: 13
J gene: TRBJ2-1
CDR3 protein: CASSEATNNEQFF
CDR3 DNA: TGCGCCAGCAGCGAAGCGACCAACAATGAGCAGTTCTTC

D gene: .
clone size: few
V gene: TRBV2
CDR3 length: 13
J gene: TRBJ1-2
CDR3 protein: CASPRTRNYGYTF
CDR3 DNA: TGTGCCAGCCCGCGCACACGAAACTATGGCTACACCTTC

D gene: .
clone size: .
V gene: TRBV29-1
CDR3 length: 13
J gene: TRBJ2-5
CDR3 protein: CSVDAGTGETQYF
CDR3 DNA: TGCAGCGTTGATGCAGGGACGGGAGAGACCCAGTACTTC

D gene: TRBD1
clone size: .
V gene: TRBV27
CDR3 length: 13
J gene: TRBJ1-1
CDR3 protein: CASSWTGPTEAFF
CDR3 DNA: TGTGCCAGCAGTTGGACAGGGCCCACTGAAGCTTTCTTT

D gene: .
clone size: .
V gene: TRBV18
CDR3 length: 15
J gene: TRBJ1-2
CDR3 protein: CASSTTGGGLYGYTF
CDR3 DNA: TGTGCCAGCTCAACCACCGGAGGAGGCCTCTATGGCTACACCTTC

D gene: TRBD1
clone size: .
V gene: TRBV29-1
CDR3 length: 14
J gene: TRBJ2-7
CDR3 protein: CSVDAGQGVFEQYF
CDR3 DNA: TGCAGCGTTGATGCGGGACAGGGGGTCTTCGAGCAGTACTTC

D gene: .
clone size: .
V gene: TRBV5-1
CDR3 length: 14
J gene: TRBJ2-4
CDR3 protein: CASSLVPTVNIQYF
CDR3 DNA: TGCGCCAGCAGCTTGGTGCCGACAGTAAACATTCAGTACTTC

D gene: .
clone size: .
V gene: TRBV5-1
CDR3 length: 13
J gene: TRBJ2-7
CDR3 protein: CASSLVRGYEQYF
CDR3 DNA: TGCGCCAGCAGCTTGGTACGGGGGTACGAGCAGTACTTC

D gene: .
clone size: .
V gene: TRBV30
CDR3 length: 13
J gene: TRBJ1-6
CDR3 protein: CAWNTGANSPLHF
CDR3 DNA: TGTGCCTGGAACACCGGGGCGAATTCACCCCTCCACTTT

D gene: TRBD1
clone size: .
V gene: TRBV25-1
CDR3 length: 13
J gene: TRBJ2-7
CDR3 protein: CASSPDRTYEQYF
CDR3 DNA: TGTGCCAGCAGCCCGGACAGGACCTACGAGCAGTACTTC

D gene: .
clone size: many
V gene: TRBV11-3
CDR3 length: 11
J gene: TRBJ2-1
CDR3 protein: CASGQYNEQFF
CDR3 DNA: TGTGCCAGCGGGCAGTACAATGAGCAGTTCTTC

D gene: TRBD1
clone size: .
V gene: TRBV29-1
CDR3 length: 13
J gene: TRBJ1-1
CDR3 protein: CSVGQGSNTEAFF
CDR3 DNA: TGCAGCGTCGGACAGGGTTCGAACACTGAAGCTTTCTTT

D gene: .
clone size: .
V gene: TRBV30
CDR3 length: 17
J gene: TRBJ2-2
CDR3 protein: CAWSVLPPIPTGGELFF
CDR3 DNA: TGTGCCTGGAGTGTACTCCCCCCGATCCCAACAGGCGGGGAGCTGTTTTTT

D gene: .
clone size: .
V gene: TRBV7-9
CDR3 length: 12
J gene: TRBJ1-6
CDR3 protein: CASSLEPAPLHF
CDR3 DNA: TGTGCCAGCAGCTTAGAGCCGGCACCCCTCCACTTT

D gene: .
clone size: .
V gene: TRBV9
CDR3 length: 15
J gene: TRBJ2-3
CDR3 protein: CASSVKGTSFDTQYF
CDR3 DNA: TGTGCCAGCAGCGTAAAGGGGACATCTTTCGATACGCAGTATTTT

D gene: TRBD1
clone size: .
V gene: TRBV25-1
CDR3 length: 13
J gene: TRBJ1-2
CDR3 protein: CASSEGRGDGYTF
CDR3 DNA: TGTGCCAGCAGTGAAGGCAGGGGGGATGGCTACACCTTC

D gene: .
clone size: .
V gene: TRBV29-1
CDR3 length: 12
J gene: TRBJ2-5
CDR3 protein: CSGTDGQETQYF
CDR3 DNA: TGCAGCGGTACGGACGGCCAAGAGACCCAGTACTTC

D gene: .
clone size: .
V gene: TRBV27
CDR3 length: 14
J gene: TRBJ2-2
CDR3 protein: CASSEYTNTGELFF
CDR3 DNA: TGTGCCAGCAGTGAGTACACGAACACCGGGGAGCTGTTTTTT

D gene: .
clone size: .
V gene: TRBV13
CDR3 length: 15
J gene: TRBJ2-7
CDR3 protein: CASSLRVGQAYEQYF
CDR3 DNA: TGTGCCAGCAGCTTAAGGGTGGGCCAGGCCTACGAGCAGTACTTC

D gene: .
clone size: .
V gene: TRBV7-8
CDR3 length: 13
J gene: TRBJ2-5
CDR3 protein: CASSLEGQETQYF
CDR3 DNA: TGTGCCAGCAGCTTAGAGGGCCAAGAGACCCAGTACTTC

D gene: .
clone size: .
V gene: TRBV10-2
CDR3 length: 15
J gene: TRBJ1-5
CDR3 protein: CASSEGTSRAQPQHF
CDR3 DNA: TGCGCCAGCAGTGAGGGGACATCACGGGCTCAGCCCCAGCATTTT

D gene: .
clone size: .
V gene: TRBV30
CDR3 length: 13
J gene: TRBJ2-3
CDR3 protein: CAWSVGVTDTQYF
CDR3 DNA: TGTGCCTGGAGTGTGGGCGTGACAGATACGCAGTATTTT

D gene: .
clone size: .
V gene: TRBV2
CDR3 length: 13
J gene: TRBJ1-2
CDR3 protein: CASSPGGGRGYTF
CDR3 DNA: TGTGCCAGCAGCCCTGGGGGGGGCAGAGGCTACACCTTC

D gene: TRBD2
clone size: .
V gene: TRBV5-1
CDR3 length: 13
J gene: TRBJ2-3
CDR3 protein: CASSYGLADTQYF
CDR3 DNA: TGCGCCAGCAGCTATGGACTAGCAGATACGCAGTATTTT

D gene: TRBD1
clone size: .
V gene: TRBV10-3
CDR3 length: 14
J gene: TRBJ2-1
CDR3 protein: CAITRTGLANEQFF
CDR3 DNA: TGTGCCATTACTCGGACAGGGTTAGCCAATGAGCAGTTCTTC

D gene: .
clone size: .
V gene: TRBV30
CDR3 length: 13
J gene: TRBJ1-5
CDR3 protein: CAWTDRADQPQHF
CDR3 DNA: TGTGCCTGGACCGATAGGGCTGATCAGCCCCAGCATTTT

D gene: .
clone size: .
V gene: TRBV29-1
CDR3 length: 13
J gene: TRBJ2-6
CDR3 protein: CSAGASGANVLTF
CDR3 DNA: TGCAGCGCTGGGGCATCTGGGGCCAACGTCCTGACTTTC

D gene: .
clone size: .
V gene: TRBV5-6
CDR3 length: 16
J gene: TRBJ1-2
CDR3 protein: CASSSPSMGDNYGYTF
CDR3 DNA: TGTGCCAGCAGCTCTCCATCAATGGGCGATAACTATGGCTACACCTTC

D gene: .
clone size: .
V gene: TRBV30
CDR3 length: 14
J gene: TRBJ2-3
CDR3 protein: CAWGRHRSTDTQYF
CDR3 DNA: TGTGCCTGGGGGAGACATCGGAGCACAGATACGCAGTATTTT

D gene: .
clone size: few
V gene: TRBV2
CDR3 length: 12
J gene: TRBJ2-5
CDR3 protein: CARLQGQETQYF
CDR3 DNA: TGTGCCAGACTACAAGGGCAAGAGACCCAGTACTTC

D gene: .
clone size: .
V gene: TRBV15
CDR3 length: 13
J gene: TRBJ1-1
CDR3 protein: CATSNSGNTEAFF
CDR3 DNA: TGTGCCACCAGCAACAGTGGGAACACTGAAGCTTTCTTT

D gene: .
clone size: many
V gene: TRBV7-9
CDR3 length: 14
J gene: TRBJ2-1
CDR3 protein: CASSLGGPAAEQFF
CDR3 DNA: TGTGCCAGCAGCTTAGGGGGCCCCGCTGCTGAGCAGTTCTTC

D gene: TRBD1
clone size: .
V gene: TRBV7-8
CDR3 length: 15
J gene: TRBJ1-1
CDR3 protein: CASSFPTGKNTEAFF
CDR3 DNA: TGTGCCAGCAGCTTCCCGACAGGGAAGAACACTGAAGCTTTCTTT

D gene: .
clone size: .
V gene: TRBV7-9
CDR3 length: 11
J gene: TRBJ2-7
CDR3 protein: CASGAFYEQYF
CDR3 DNA: TGTGCCAGCGGGGCTTTCTACGAGCAGTACTTC

D gene: TRBD1
clone size: .
V gene: TRBV10-3
CDR3 length: 15
J gene: TRBJ2-1
CDR3 protein: CAISEQGALGNEQFF
CDR3 DNA: TGTGCCATCAGTGAGCAGGGGGCTTTGGGTAATGAGCAGTTCTTC

D gene: .
clone size: few
V gene: TRBV4-3
CDR3 length: 12
J gene: TRBJ2-7
CDR3 protein: CASSLQGIEQYF
CDR3 DNA: TGCGCCAGCAGCCTTCAGGGTATCGAGCAGTACTTC

D gene: TRBD2
clone size: .
V gene: TRBV30
CDR3 length: 15
J gene: TRBJ2-7
CDR3 protein: CAWSIGRGRTYEQYF
CDR3 DNA: TGTGCCTGGAGTATAGGGCGGGGGAGAACCTACGAGCAGTACTTC

D gene: TRBD1
clone size: .
V gene: TRBV29-1
CDR3 length: 13
J gene: TRBJ1-6
CDR3 protein: CSALTGTNSPLHF
CDR3 DNA: TGCAGCGCACTGACAGGGACAAACTCACCCCTCCACTTT

D gene: .
clone size: .
V gene: TRBV7-2
CDR3 length: 12
J gene: TRBJ1-4
CDR3 protein: CASTEDNEKLFF
CDR3 DNA: TGTGCCAGCACGGAAGATAATGAAAAACTGTTTTTT